The 11 T cell receptor beta chains below all came from one sample that was sequenced in a study of cytomegalovirus exposure and HLA in healthy donors. Amplification used 60 Vbeta primers and 13 Jbeta primers. Sequenced by immunoSEQ multiplex PCR; TCRdb stores in-frame clones only, minus some. The sample includes about 120,000 clones, around four fifths of them seen just once. The sequencing sample was made of PBMCs. Receptor source: a man in his 60s in good health and CMV-seropositive.

The chain couples TRBV6-1 to TRBJ2-5, with D possibly being TRBD2 (7 bases). The V gene's germline CDR1 is MNHNS and CDR2 SASEGT. V was pared by 2 bases and J by 5 bases, with 15 bases between. The CDR3 totals 15 residues. DNA for the CDR3: TGTGCCAGCAGTGAAATGGGGGGGCCGGGTGAGACCCAGTACTTC. This gives the protein CASSEMGGPGETQYF.

This chain links TRBV7-2 with TRBJ2-3; D gene uncertain. The V gene's germline CDR1 is SGHTA and CDR2 FQGNSA. V dropped 1 base and J dropped 4 bases, with 6 bases sitting between them. The CDR3 sequence is 13 residues long. CDR3 bases: TGTGCCAGCAGCTTAGTTCCTGCAGATACGCAGTATTTT. Translated: CASSLVPADTQYF. Full variable domain (remainder filled in from reference TRBV7-2 and TRBJ2-3): GAGVSQSPSNKVTEKGKDVELRCDPISGHTALYWYRQSLGQGLEFLIYFQGNSAPDKSGLPSDRFSAERTGGSVSTLTIQRTQQEDSAVYLCASSLVPADTQYFGPGTRLTVL.

The chain uses TRBV30 and TRBJ2-3; 9 bases align to TRBD2. Germline V lookup: CDR1 GTSNPN, CDR2 SVGIG (reference sequence). CDR3 length: 14 amino acids. The ends lost 0 bases at V and 7 bases at J; junction bases unmatched: 5. CDR3 protein: CAWSVAGGPNTQYF. In nucleotides, the CDR3 is TGTGCCTGGAGTGTGGCGGGGGGGCCAAATACGCAGTATTTT.

The chain combines TRBV9 with TRBJ1-3; D is ambiguous. The CDR3 has 15 amino acids. Germline V gene lookup returns CDR1 SGDLS and CDR2 YYNGEE. V was cut by 0 bases and J by 0 bases, with 7 bases left in between. CDR3 sequence (DNA): TGTGCCAGCAGCGTAGCCATGTCCTCTGGAAACACCATATATTTT. Translating it yields CASSVAMSSGNTIYF.

This clone was observed a few times. The chain employs TRBV19 and TRBJ2-7, with 7 bases matching TRBD2. The J segment lost 3 bases and the V segment lost 5 bases, leaving 7 bases of the junction unmatched. The germline gives CDR1 LNHDA, CDR2 SQIVND (reference sequence). This CDR3 spans 14 amino acids. The CDR3: CASSPRLAHYEQYF. In nucleotides, the CDR3 is TGTGCCAGTAGTCCCAGACTAGCCCACTACGAGCAGTACTTC.

The chain links TRBV5-1 to TRBJ1-2; D is possibly TRBD1 (5 bases). CDR1 SGHRS and CDR2 YFSETQ come from the germline V gene. CDR3 length: 14 residues. V lost 0 bases and J lost 2, with 8 bases in between. As DNA, the CDR3 is TGCGCCAGCAGCTTGGTGCGGGGGAACTATGGCTACACCTTC. Translating gives CASSLVRGNYGYTF.

The chain employs TRBV5-1 and TRBJ1-4; D possibly corresponds to TRBD1 (5 bases). The germline gives CDR1 SGHRS, CDR2 YFSETQ. The V gene lost 5 bases and the J gene lost 7 bases, with 12 bases spanning the gap. This CDR3 spans 13 amino acids. The CDR3 protein is CASSRRDGEKLFF. The CDR3 nucleotides are TGCGCCAGCAGTCGGAGGGACGGTGAAAAACTGTTTTTT.

This chain connects TRBV15 to TRBJ1-2; 10 bases are shared with TRBD1. The CDR3 contains 15 residues. V was clipped by 2 bases and J by 3 bases; unmatched bases: 3. Germline assignment: CDR1 LNHNV and CDR2 YYDKDF (reference sequence). The CDR3 protein is CATSRSGTGDYGYTF. DNA for the CDR3: TGTGCCACCAGCAGATCCGGGACAGGGGACTATGGCTACACCTTC.

This clone was counted only a few times. This chain links TRBV5-1 with TRBJ2-1; D is possibly TRBD2 (6 bases). The CDR3 is 15 amino acids. The germline V gene encodes CDR1 SGHRS and CDR2 YFSETQ. V lost 1 base, J lost 6 bases, and 14 bases lay in between. The CDR3 DNA sequence: TGCGCCAGCAGCTTGTGGTCCGGGGGAGGCAATGAGCAGTTCTTC. It translates to CASSLWSGGGNEQFF.

The chain joins TRBV5-5 to TRBJ1-4, with TRBD1 matching 7 bases. The CDR3 length is 19 residues. Germline values: CDR1 SGHKS, CDR2 YYEKEE (reference sequence). V shed 2 bases, J shed 0 bases, and the junction held 13 bases outside the gene matches. CDR3 sequence: CASSLIWPEGAATNEKLFF. CDR3 bases: TGTGCCAGCAGCTTAATTTGGCCAGAGGGGGCAGCAACTAATGAAAAACTGTTTTTT. The variable domain in full, with the rest retrieved from reference TRBV5-5 and TRBJ1-4, is DAGVTQSPTHLIKTRGQQVTLRCSPISGHKSVSWYQQVLGQGPQFIFQYYEKEERGRGNFPDRFSARQFPNYSSELNVNALLLGDSALYLCASSLIWPEGAATNEKLFFGSGTQLSVL.

The chain carries TRBV7-3 and TRBJ2-3, with D possibly TRBD2 on 6 matching bases. Trimming cost V 7 bases and J 2 bases, with 13 bases left between them. Germline CDR1 SGHTA, CDR2 FQGTGA. The CDR3 covers 14 residues. The CDR3 sequence: CASTTGVNTDTQYF. CDR3 sequence (DNA): TGTGCCAGCACCACGGGGGTGAACACAGATACGCAGTATTTT. The complete variable domain, with remaining parts taken from reference TRBV7-3 and TRBJ2-3, reads GAGVSQTPSNKVTEKGKYVELRCDPISGHTALYWYRQSLGQGPEFLIYFQGTGAADDSGLPNDRFFAVRPEGSVSTLKIQRTERGDSAVYLCASTTGVNTDTQYFGPGTRLTVL.